This is a list of T cell receptor beta chains from one sample in a study of T-cell memory formation after mild COVID-19. MiXCR, applied by TCRdb to the 5' RACE reads, yields one record per CDR3 protein. The repertoire holds 200,000 to 300,000 distinct CDR3 sequences, with approximately 9% as singletons. Material: PBMCs or a T cell subset sorted from them (not recorded which). The source is a man between 18 and 29 years old who had mild COVID-19 (a few samples of this study predate the infection). Cell type and time point are not known. Each CDR3 is given with its conserved first and last residue. D genes are given only for firm matches.

J gene,D gene,V gene,CDR3 protein
TRBJ2-1,TRBD2,TRBV9,CASARSGVSYNEQFF
TRBJ2-5,-,TRBV7-2,CASSREARETQYF
TRBJ1-2,-,TRBV20-1,CSATSSYGYTF
TRBJ1-6,-,TRBV5-5,CASRQGTGSPLHF
TRBJ2-3,TRBD2,TRBV28,CASSLRGVEDTQYF
TRBJ2-2,TRBD1,TRBV5-1,CASGGTGALAGELFF
TRBJ1-2,-,TRBV12-3/TRBV12-4,CASNIYPQGYGYTF
TRBJ1-6,-,TRBV5-1,CASSLDPQGSYNSPLHF
TRBJ2-2,-,TRBV5-1,CASSLGLVGSRQPGELFF
TRBJ2-5,-,TRBV5-1,CASSSRTTTGQETQYF
TRBJ2-3,-,TRBV4-3,CASSLTWVVRNTDTQYF
TRBJ2-2,-,TRBV7-2,CASSLLTGATGELFF
TRBJ2-2,TRBD2,TRBV11-2,CASSLRLAVNGELFF
TRBJ2-1,-,TRBV19,CASSTGGGDEQFF
TRBJ2-3,TRBD1,TRBV25-1,CASTPTGKGTDTQYF
TRBJ1-1,-,TRBV7-9,CASSLYRQVNTEAFF
TRBJ1-1,-,TRBV7-2,CASSQAPRARVEAFF
TRBJ1-2,TRBD1,TRBV7-2,CASSYGQGNYGYTF
TRBJ2-3,-,TRBV20-1,CSAQTGDTQYF
TRBJ1-6,-,TRBV10-3,CAISDRFPGEVNSPLHF
TRBJ1-1,-,TRBV5-1,CASSFEANTEAFF
TRBJ2-7,TRBD1,TRBV29-1,CSGGQGFEQYF
TRBJ1-2,-,TRBV27,CASSLSPSYGYTF
TRBJ2-4,-,TRBV20-1,CSAGGGTNIQYF
TRBJ1-2,TRBD1,TRBV7-2,CASRTGGLGYGYTF
TRBJ2-1,-,TRBV2,CASSAQGGYNEQFF
TRBJ1-1,-,TRBV14,CASSQGGAEGTEAFF
TRBJ2-1,-,TRBV25-1,CASSGPRGLNEQFF
TRBJ2-1,-,TRBV7-8,CASSLGGGIGNEQFF
TRBJ2-3,-,TRBV9,CASSVTAGETDTQYF
TRBJ1-5,-,TRBV12-3/TRBV12-4,CASSLWGDQPQHF
TRBJ1-2,-,TRBV12-5,CASGLTGDGDGDRYGYTF
TRBJ2-6,-,TRBV4-1,CASSPGLLPNSGANVLTF
TRBJ1-1,-,TRBV7-2,CASSLHPSLNTEAFF
TRBJ2-3,-,TRBV15,CATSRDLAEDTQYF
TRBJ2-3,-,TRBV6-2/TRBV6-3,CASSRRGMDTQYF
TRBJ2-7,TRBD1,TRBV6-5,CASSYSADRGEQYF
TRBJ2-5,-,TRBV6-2/TRBV6-3,CASSYGISQETQYF
TRBJ1-5,-,TRBV25-1,CASGDTSNQPQHF
TRBJ2-3,-,TRBV12-3/TRBV12-4,CASAIGHTQYF
TRBJ1-3,TRBD1,TRBV9,CASSSEDRALGNTIYF
TRBJ1-4,-,TRBV6-1,CASIGPNEKLFF
TRBJ2-5,-,TRBV7-2,CASSLIAGTLQETQYF
TRBJ2-5,TRBD2,TRBV7-8,CASSLPAGGLPTQYF
TRBJ1-6,-,TRBV6-5,CASSYEGGFSPLHF
TRBJ2-6,-,TRBV4-1,CASSPLQGRAGANVLTF
TRBJ2-5,-,TRBV5-1,CASSPLGRGASETQYF